The sequence of this T cell receptor beta chain was determined in a study of blood T cell repertoires in COVID-19. Trimming removed 6 bases at V and 5 bases at J, with 16 bases between. This CDR3 has 14 residues. Germline loops: CDR1 LNHDA, CDR2 SQIVND (reference sequence). Original data processing: By means of reference gene primer amplification, nucleated cell counts were estimated. Produced via immunoSEQ multiplex PCR; TCRdb's table is partial and in-frame only. The V and J calls and clone size were taken over from that table, and D and trimming were inferred from the DNA. Among roughly 74,000 clones listed, 70% to 90% were seen once.

The specimen was peripheral blood. This TCR derives from a man between 65 and 80 years old with active or convalescent COVID-19. The chain recombines TRBV19 with TRBJ1-1; D may be TRBD1 (6 bases). The CDR3 sequence: CASSPAQGGTEAFF. The CDR3, as DNA: TGTGCCAGTAGCCCAGCACAGGGTGGTACTGAAGCTTTCTTT.